This TCR beta chain was identified in a study of technical replicates of blood from a few donors. Generated by immunoSEQ multiplex PCR, the TCRdb table keeps only in-frame clones and is missing some. The sample records around 60,000 clones, around 92% being singletons. CDR3 length: 14 amino acids. V was pared by 3 bases and J by 1 base, with 10 bases between. Germline V gives CDR1 KGHSH, CDR2 LQKENI. This chain uses TRBV18 with TRBJ2-7, with D tentatively TRBD1 (5 bases). The sequenced sample was PBMCs. This sequence originates from a human donor in good health. Some clones in this sample may be carry-over from other donors' samples. In DNA form, the CDR3 reads TGTGCCAGCTCACCCCAGGGTCGATCCTACGAGCAGTACTTC. It encodes CASSPQGRSYEQYF.